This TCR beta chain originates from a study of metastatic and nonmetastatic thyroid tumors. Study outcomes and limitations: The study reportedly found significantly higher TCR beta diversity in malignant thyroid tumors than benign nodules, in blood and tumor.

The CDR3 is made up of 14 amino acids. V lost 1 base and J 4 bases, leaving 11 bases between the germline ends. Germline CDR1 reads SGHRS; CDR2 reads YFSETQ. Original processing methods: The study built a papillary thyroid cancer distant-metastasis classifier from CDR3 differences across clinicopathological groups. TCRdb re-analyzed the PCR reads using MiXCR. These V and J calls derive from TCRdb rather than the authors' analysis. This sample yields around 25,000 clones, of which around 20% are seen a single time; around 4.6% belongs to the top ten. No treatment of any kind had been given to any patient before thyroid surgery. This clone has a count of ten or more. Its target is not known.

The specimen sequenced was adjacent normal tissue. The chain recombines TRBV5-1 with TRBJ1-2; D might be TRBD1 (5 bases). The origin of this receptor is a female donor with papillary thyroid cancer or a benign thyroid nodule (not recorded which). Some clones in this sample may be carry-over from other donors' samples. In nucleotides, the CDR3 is TGCGCCAGCAGCTTGACGGGGGGATCCTATGGCTACACCTTC. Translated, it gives CASSLTGGSYGYTF.